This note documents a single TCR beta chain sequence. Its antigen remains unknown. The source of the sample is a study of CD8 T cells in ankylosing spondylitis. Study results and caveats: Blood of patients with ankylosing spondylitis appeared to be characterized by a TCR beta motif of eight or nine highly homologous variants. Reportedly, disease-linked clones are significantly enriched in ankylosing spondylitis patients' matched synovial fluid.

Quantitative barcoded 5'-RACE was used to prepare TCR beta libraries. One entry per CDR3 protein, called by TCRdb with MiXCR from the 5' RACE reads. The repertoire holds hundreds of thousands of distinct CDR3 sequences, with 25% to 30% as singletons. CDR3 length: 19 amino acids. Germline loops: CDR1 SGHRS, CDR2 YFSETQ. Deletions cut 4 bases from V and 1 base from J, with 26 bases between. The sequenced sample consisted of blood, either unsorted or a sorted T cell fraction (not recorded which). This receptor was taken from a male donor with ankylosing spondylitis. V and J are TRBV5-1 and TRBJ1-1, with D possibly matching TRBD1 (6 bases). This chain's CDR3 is CASSRTNRALGVGNTEAFF. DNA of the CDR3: TGCGCCAGCAGCCGGACAAACAGGGCGCTCGGGGTAGGGAACACTGAAGCTTTCTTT.